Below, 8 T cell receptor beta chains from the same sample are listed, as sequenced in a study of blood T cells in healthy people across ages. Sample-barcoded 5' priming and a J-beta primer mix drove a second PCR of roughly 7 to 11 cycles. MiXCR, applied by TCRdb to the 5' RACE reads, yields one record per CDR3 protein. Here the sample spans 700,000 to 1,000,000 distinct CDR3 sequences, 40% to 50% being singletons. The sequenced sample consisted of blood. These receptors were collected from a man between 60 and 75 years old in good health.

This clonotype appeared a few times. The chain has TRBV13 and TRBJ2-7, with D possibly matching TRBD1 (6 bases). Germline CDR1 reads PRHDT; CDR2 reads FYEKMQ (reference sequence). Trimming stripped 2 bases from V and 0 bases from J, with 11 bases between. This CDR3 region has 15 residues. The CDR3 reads CASSLSGEFSYEQYF. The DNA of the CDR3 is TGTGCCAGCAGCTTATCAGGGGAGTTCTCCTACGAGCAGTACTTC.

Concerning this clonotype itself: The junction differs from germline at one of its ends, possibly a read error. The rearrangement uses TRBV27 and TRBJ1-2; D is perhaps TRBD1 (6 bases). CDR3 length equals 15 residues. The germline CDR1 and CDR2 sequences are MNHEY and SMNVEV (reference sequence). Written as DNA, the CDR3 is TGTGCCAGCAGTTTAGGGGCAGGGGTCAACTATGGCTACACTTTC. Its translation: CASSLGAGVNYGYTF.

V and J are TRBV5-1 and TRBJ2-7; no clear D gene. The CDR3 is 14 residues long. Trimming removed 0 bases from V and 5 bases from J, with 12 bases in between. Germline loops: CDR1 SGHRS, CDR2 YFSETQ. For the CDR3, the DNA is TGCGCCAGCAGCTTGGGGCCCCCCGTGGACGAGCAGTACTTC. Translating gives CASSLGPPVDEQYF.

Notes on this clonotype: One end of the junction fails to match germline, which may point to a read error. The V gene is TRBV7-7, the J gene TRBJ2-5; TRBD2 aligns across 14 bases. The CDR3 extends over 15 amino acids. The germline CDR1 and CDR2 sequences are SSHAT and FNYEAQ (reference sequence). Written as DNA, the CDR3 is TGTGCTAGCAGGAGGGGACTAGCGGGGGAAGAGACCCAGTACTTC. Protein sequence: CASRRGLAGEETQYF.

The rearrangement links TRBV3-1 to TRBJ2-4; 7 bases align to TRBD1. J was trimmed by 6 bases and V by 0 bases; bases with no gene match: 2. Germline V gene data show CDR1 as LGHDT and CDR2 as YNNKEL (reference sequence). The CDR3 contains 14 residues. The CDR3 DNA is TGTGCCAGCAGCCAAGAATACAGGGGAAACATTCAGTACTTC. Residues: CASSQEYRGNIQYF.

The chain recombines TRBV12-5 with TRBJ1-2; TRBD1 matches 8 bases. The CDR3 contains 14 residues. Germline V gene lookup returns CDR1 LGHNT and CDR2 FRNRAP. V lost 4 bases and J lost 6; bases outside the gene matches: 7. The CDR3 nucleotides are TGTGCTAGTGGTTGGTCGCAGGGGGCTGATGGCTACACCTTC. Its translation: CASGWSQGADGYTF.

The chain's CDR3 is CASSYSSGGPNYGYTF. The CDR3 nucleotides are TGTGCCAGCAGTTACTCGTCGGGCGGGCCTAACTATGGCTACACCTTC. The V and J genes are TRBV6-5 and TRBJ1-2; D is uncertain. The CDR3 spans 16 residues. In germline, CDR1 is MNHEY, CDR2 SVGAGI. V dropped 0 bases and J dropped 0 bases, with 11 bases sitting between them.

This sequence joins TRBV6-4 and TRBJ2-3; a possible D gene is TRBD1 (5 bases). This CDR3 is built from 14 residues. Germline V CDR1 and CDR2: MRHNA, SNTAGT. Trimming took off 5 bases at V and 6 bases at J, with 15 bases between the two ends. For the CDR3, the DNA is TGTGCCAGCAGTCCCCTGGCAGGGCAGGATACGCAGTATTTT. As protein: CASSPLAGQDTQYF.